Listed below are T cell receptor beta chains from one sample, sequenced in a study of shared clonotypes between healthy human individuals. Produced via immunoSEQ multiplex PCR; TCRdb's table is partial and in-frame only. This table holds about 2 million clones, about 95% found once. Specimen: naive CD4+ T cells sorted from blood. The origin of the receptors is a man aged 18 to 29 in good health. Both conserved end residues are part of each CDR3. Each record gives: D gene, clone size, V gene, J gene, CDR3 protein, CDR3 DNA. D genes are given only for firm matches. Only part of the rows carry a size: once, few, many, or a class if the clone is expanded.

>.|few|TRBV10-1|TRBJ1-2
CASSAWPGGGYTF
TGCGCCAGCAGTGCCTGGCCGGGGGGAGGCTACACCTTC
>.|.|TRBV6-1|TRBJ2-4
CASSEAPGGEQYF
TGTGCCAGCAGTGAAGCACCCGGCGGAGAACAGTACTTC
>.|.|TRBV6-4|TRBJ2-7
CASRCTRTYEQYF
TGTGCCAGCAGGTGTACTCGGACCTACGAGCAGTACTTC
>TRBD1|.|TRBV6-1|TRBJ1-2
CASSSRDRGDYGYTF
TGTGCCAGCAGTTCCCGGGACAGGGGGGACTATGGCTACACCTTC
>TRBD1|.|TRBV30|TRBJ1-3
CAWSYTGTGGDTIYF
TGTGCCTGGAGCTATACCGGGACAGGGGGGGACACCATATATTTT
>TRBD1|.|TRBV5-1|TRBJ2-2
CASAGQGAFRELFF
TGCGCCAGCGCTGGACAGGGGGCTTTCCGGGAGCTGTTTTTT
>.|.|TRBV28|TRBJ1-1
CASSPSWNTEAFF
TGTGCCAGCAGTCCCTCGTGGAACACTGAAGCTTTCTTT
>TRBD2|.|TRBV11-3|TRBJ2-5
CASSKGLAGEVVETQYF
TGTGCCAGCAGCAAGGGACTAGCGGGAGAGGTGGTGGAGACCCAGTACTTC
>.|.|TRBV19|TRBJ1-2
CASSYYGYTF
TGTGCCAGTAGTTACTATGGCTACACCTTC
>TRBD1|.|TRBV5-4|TRBJ2-2
CASSQPTGVHTGELFF
TGTGCCAGCAGCCAGCCGACAGGGGTGCACACCGGGGAGCTGTTTTTT
>TRBD2|.|TRBV10-1|TRBJ2-7
CASSAGLAGGKTYEQYF
TGCGCCAGCAGTGCGGGACTAGCGGGAGGGAAAACCTACGAGCAGTACTTC
>.|.|TRBV2|TRBJ1-1
CASGGLRNTEAFF
TGTGCCAGCGGGGGCCTCAGGAACACTGAAGCTTTCTTT
>.|.|TRBV2|TRBJ2-4
CASSGSGAKNIQYF
TGTGCCAGCAGTGGTTCAGGGGCCAAAAACATTCAGTACTTC
>.|.|TRBV4-3|TRBJ2-5
CASSQRGGDETQYF
TGCGCCAGCAGCCAAAGAGGTGGAGATGAGACCCAGTACTTC
>.|.|TRBV20-1|TRBJ1-2
CKAAGSYGYTF
TGCAAGGCGGCCGGGAGCTATGGCTACACCTTC
>.|.|TRBV29-1|TRBJ1-1
CSVGTVMNTEAFF
TGCAGCGTCGGAACAGTTATGAACACTGAAGCTTTCTTT
>TRBD1|.|TRBV6-5|TRBJ1-1
CASSQDRENTEAFF
TGTGCCAGCAGCCAGGACAGGGAGAACACTGAAGCTTTCTTT
>.|.|TRBV27|TRBJ1-6
CASSFEGSDSPLHF
TGTGCCAGCAGTTTTGAGGGATCCGATTCACCCCTCCACTTT
>TRBD1|.|TRBV28|TRBJ1-5
CASGRQGGNQPQHF
TGTGCCAGCGGCCGACAGGGCGGTAATCAGCCCCAGCATTTT
>.|once|TRBV9|TRBJ1-5
CASSVVDGEGSNQPQHF
TGTGCCAGCAGCGTAGTGGACGGGGAAGGCAGCAATCAGCCCCAGCATTTT
>.|.|TRBV2|TRBJ1-6
CASSNNNNSPLHF
TGTGCCAGCAGCAATAACAACAATTCACCCCTCCACTTT
>.|.|TRBV30|TRBJ1-5
CAWSPSPGSYSNQSQHF
TGTGCCTGGAGTCCCTCCCCGGGTTCCTATAGCAATCAGTCCCAGCATTTT
>.|.|TRBV30|TRBJ2-5
CAWRPAKETQYF
TGTGCCTGGAGACCAGCTAAAGAGACCCAGTACTTC
>.|.|TRBV6-5|TRBJ2-1
CASSYQVYNEQFF
TGTGCCAGCAGTTACCAGGTATACAATGAGCAGTTCTTC
>TRBD1|once|TRBV5-1|TRBJ1-6
CASSAGQGDSPLHF
TGCGCCAGCAGCGCGGGACAGGGCGATTCACCCCTCCACTTT
>.|.|TRBV6-5|TRBJ1-2
CASSYSSPDYGYTF
TGTGCCAGCAGTTACTCGAGTCCAGACTATGGCTACACCTTC
>TRBD1|.|TRBV6-5|TRBJ1-2
CASSYSQGDNYGYTF
TGTGCCAGCAGTTACTCCCAGGGGGATAACTATGGCTACACCTTC
>.|.|TRBV27|TRBJ1-6
CASSRWTGVLNSPLHF
TGTGCCAGCAGTCGTTGGACCGGGGTTCTTAATTCACCCCTCCACTTT
>.|.|TRBV10-1|TRBJ2-3
CASSESARTQYF
TGCGCCAGCAGTGAGTCGGCGAGAACGCAGTATTTT
>.|.|TRBV19|TRBJ1-5
CASLTLGNSNQPQHF
TGTGCCAGTCTAACCCTGGGGAATAGCAATCAGCCCCAGCATTTT
>.|.|TRBV11-3|TRBJ2-2
CASSLNTGELFF
TGTGCCAGCAGCCTCAACACCGGGGAGCTGTTTTTT
>.|.|TRBV5-8|TRBJ2-7
CASSLAGTSEQYF
TGTGCCAGCAGCTTGGCCGGGACATCCGAGCAGTACTTC
>TRBD1|.|TRBV7-2|TRBJ1-5
CASSPTTGVQPQHF
TGTGCCAGCAGCCCAACCACAGGGGTTCAGCCCCAGCATTTT
>.|.|TRBV19|TRBJ2-1
CASRVAGTTLPFF
TGTGCCAGTAGAGTGGCCGGGACAACACTGCCGTTCTTC
>TRBD1|once|TRBV6-6|TRBJ1-5
CASRPGTGINQPQHF
TGTGCCAGCAGACCCGGGACAGGGATCAATCAGCCCCAGCATTTT
>.|.|TRBV5-4|TRBJ1-4
CASSSSGRENEKLFF
TGTGCCAGCAGCTCCTCCGGCAGGGAGAATGAAAAACTGTTTTTT
>.|.|TRBV6-1|TRBJ1-1
CASSVVDVLNTEAFF
TGTGCCAGCAGTGTAGTCGACGTACTGAACACTGAAGCTTTCTTT
>.|.|TRBV30|TRBJ1-2
CAWMDSYGYTF
TGTGCCTGGATGGACAGCTATGGCTACACCTTC
>.|.|TRBV5-4|TRBJ2-7
CASSTQNRDEQYF
TGTGCCAGCAGCACTCAGAATAGGGACGAGCAGTACTTC
>.|once|TRBV28|TRBJ2-2
CASSLAMARDTGELFF
TGTGCCAGCAGTTTGGCAATGGCCCGGGACACCGGGGAGCTGTTTTTT
>TRBD1|.|TRBV2|TRBJ2-7
CASSRSKTGTEEQYF
TGTGCCAGCAGTCGGTCGAAAACCGGGACAGAAGAGCAGTACTTC
>TRBD1|.|TRBV18|TRBJ1-6
CASSPRTGDGSPLHF
TGTGCCAGCTCACCCCGGACAGGGGATGGTTCACCCCTCCACTTT
>TRBD2|.|TRBV10-3|TRBJ2-2
CAISVGGGTGELFF
TGTGCCATCAGTGTGGGCGGGGGGACCGGGGAGCTGTTTTTT
>.|.|TRBV7-2|TRBJ1-5
CASSPNGVQPQHF
TGTGCCAGCAGCCCCAATGGGGTCCAGCCCCAGCATTTT
>.|.|TRBV27|TRBJ2-1
CASSLTSKDPHNEQFF
TGTGCCAGCAGTTTAACTAGCAAGGATCCACACAATGAGCAGTTCTTC
>.|.|TRBV18|TRBJ1-5
CASSPLSPGGSQPQHF
TGTGCCAGCTCACCCCTCAGCCCCGGCGGCTCCCAGCCCCAGCATTTT
>.|.|TRBV7-3|TRBJ2-5
CASSLNTETQYF
TGTGCCAGCAGCTTAAATACAGAGACCCAGTACTTC
>.|.|TRBV29-1|TRBJ2-1
CSATWVGGNEQFF
TGCAGCGCCACGTGGGTAGGAGGCAATGAGCAGTTCTTC
>TRBD1|.|TRBV11-2|TRBJ2-5
CASSLDPQGDVSHF
TGTGCCAGCAGCCTAGATCCTCAGGGGGACGTTTCGCACTTC
>.|.|TRBV29-1|TRBJ2-1
CSVVRGAYNEQFF
TGCAGCGTTGTTCGCGGGGCTTACAATGAGCAGTTCTTC
>.|.|TRBV19|TRBJ1-5
CASSMGGTGIQPQHF
TGTGCCAGTAGTATGGGCGGTACAGGGATTCAGCCCCAGCATTTT
>.|.|TRBV7-2|TRBJ2-7
CASSLSGLASYEQYF
TGTGCCAGCAGCTTATCAGGGCTAGCTTCCTACGAGCAGTACTTC
>.|.|TRBV6-5|TRBJ1-4
CASSNQAGSEKLFF
TGTGCCAGCAGTAACCAAGCTGGGAGCGAAAAACTGTTTTTT
>TRBD1|once|TRBV6-1|TRBJ2-7
CASMGQGYEQYF
TGTGCCAGCATGGGACAGGGCTACGAGCAGTACTTC